This record looks at one T cell receptor beta chain sequence and its context. Its antigen is currently unknown. Sequenced by immunoSEQ multiplex PCR; TCRdb stores in-frame clones only, minus some. The table lists about 22,000 clones, 90% to 95% of them singletons. The record originates from a study of brain T cells in children with intractable seizures. The study's findings and limits: Viral specificity was inferred only from CDR3 similarity; HCMV serostatus was unknown.

With 3 bases removed from V and 0 bases from J, the gap between germline ends came to 9 bases. This CDR3 is 14 amino acids long. CDR1 is GTSNPN and CDR2 is SVGIG in the germline V gene (reference sequence). The V and J genes are TRBV30 and TRBJ2-1; D gene uncertain. This sequence originates from a boy aged 5-17 years with focal cortical dysplasia and intractable seizures. Sequenced here: peripheral blood, sampled at surgery. CDR3 in amino acids: CAWRDPSSYNEQFF. As DNA, the CDR3 is TGTGCCTGGAGGGACCCGAGCTCCTACAATGAGCAGTTCTTC.